This is a list of T cell receptor beta chains from one sample in a study of shared clonotypes between healthy human individuals. The repertoire was sequenced with immunoSEQ multiplex PCR; TCRdb's copy has only in-frame clones and lacks some. The table lists approximately 500,000 clones, roughly 95% of them singletons. The sample comprised naive CD4+ T cells sorted from blood. These receptors all stem from a woman aged 25 to 39 in good health. CDR3s leave out the opening cysteine and the closing phenylalanine or tryptophan. The order of the fields is J gene, V gene, CDR3 protein.

J gene: TRBJ2-2
V gene: TRBV13
CDR3 protein: ASSLGASRPNTGELF

J gene: TRBJ2-7
V gene: TRBV21-1
CDR3 protein: ASSYNAGTVKTYEQY

J gene: TRBJ2-5
V gene: TRBV5-5
CDR3 protein: ASSLSFSQETQY

J gene: TRBJ2-3
V gene: TRBV15
CDR3 protein: ATSRPADTQY

J gene: TRBJ1-1
V gene: TRBV6-6
CDR3 protein: ASSYGGDTEAF

J gene: TRBJ2-3
V gene: TRBV2
CDR3 protein: ASRGTDTQY

J gene: TRBJ2-7
V gene: TRBV5-6
CDR3 protein: ASSLIQGDVYEQY

J gene: NA
V gene: TRBV15
CDR3 protein: ATSRDHGGFDGEQY

J gene: TRBJ2-7
V gene: TRBV27
CDR3 protein: ASSYELRGLNEQY

J gene: TRBJ2-7
V gene: TRBV6-5
CDR3 protein: ASRPPGRYEQY

J gene: TRBJ2-7
V gene: TRBV10-3
CDR3 protein: AISDSQGVRYEQY

J gene: TRBJ2-7
V gene: TRBV6-1
CDR3 protein: ASSGNSYEQY

J gene: TRBJ2-1
V gene: TRBV5-1
CDR3 protein: ASSFRDRGAEF

J gene: TRBJ2-2
V gene: TRBV27
CDR3 protein: ASSYDTGAGTGELF

J gene: TRBJ2-7
V gene: TRBV2
CDR3 protein: ASDGNEQY

J gene: TRBJ2-5
V gene: TRBV5-4
CDR3 protein: ASSSPTSGRVATQY

J gene: TRBJ2-5
V gene: TRBV9
CDR3 protein: ASIRSGRREETQY

J gene: TRBJ2-7
V gene: TRBV5-4
CDR3 protein: ASSSLSGRRYEQY

J gene: TRBJ2-5
V gene: TRBV2
CDR3 protein: ASRPLGTSARRETQY

J gene: TRBJ1-1
V gene: TRBV5-1
CDR3 protein: ASRLAGDTEAF

J gene: TRBJ2-2
V gene: TRBV13
CDR3 protein: ASLQGQTNTGELF

J gene: TRBJ2-7
V gene: TRBV28
CDR3 protein: ASRRGPIAYEQY

J gene: TRBJ2-7
V gene: TRBV6-1
CDR3 protein: ASSARQDSYEQY

J gene: TRBJ2-7
V gene: TRBV30
CDR3 protein: ACSTVPVSYEQY

J gene: TRBJ1-5
V gene: TRBV28
CDR3 protein: ASRGDTPGNQPQH

J gene: NA
V gene: TRBV28
CDR3 protein: ASSPPGQGVLSEQY

J gene: TRBJ1-5
V gene: TRBV7-2
CDR3 protein: ASSLGDNPNQPQH

J gene: TRBJ2-1
V gene: TRBV11-3
CDR3 protein: ASSLVPWVNEQF

J gene: TRBJ2-5
V gene: TRBV5-1
CDR3 protein: ASSPGRGGETQY

J gene: TRBJ2-3
V gene: TRBV7-3
CDR3 protein: ASSFETSGIPGTDTQY

J gene: TRBJ1-2
V gene: TRBV28
CDR3 protein: ASSLSHRDYGYT